The following is a T cell receptor (beta chain) sequence with its context. One junction end disagrees with the germline gene, perhaps due to a read error. This sample is drawn from a study of T cell changes during pregnancy in multiple sclerosis. CDR1 and CDR2 (germline): MNHNS, SASEGT. The CDR3 length is 16 residues. Measured with immunoSEQ multiplex PCR; TCRdb has only the in-frame clones, and not every one. Of approximately 21,000 clones listed, roughly nine tenths are singletons. The chain links TRBV6-1 to TRBJ2-7; TRBD2 is a possible D gene (5 bases). The TCR comes from a female donor in good health, enrolled as a control in a pregnancy study. The sequences come from CD8+ T cells from peripheral blood mononuclear cells, collected in the third trimester of pregnancy. The CDR3 region is CASSVNSAALSHEQYF. The CDR3 DNA reads TGTGCCAGCAGTGTTAATAGCGCGGCTCTCTCCCACGAGCAGTACTTC.